This T cell receptor (beta chain) is drawn from a study of cytomegalovirus exposure and HLA in healthy donors. Study-wide findings and caveats: Later, an analysis found that TCR clusters from the first cohort tended to co-occur in the 120 or so validation repertoires.

Assay: immunoSEQ multiplex PCR; the TCRdb copy retains only in-frame clones and omits some. The sample has 130,000 to 150,000 clones, approximately 89% seen once. The V and J ends lost 4 bases and 3 bases, in that order; junction bases with no gene match: 8. Per the germline V gene, CDR1 is MGHRA and CDR2 is YSYEKL. The CDR3 totals 16 residues. Points on this clone: Its antigen is unknown.

The chain couples TRBV4-1 to TRBJ2-3; 9 bases agree with TRBD2. Sequencing input: PBMCs. This clonotype was obtained from a woman aged 18-29 years in good health and CMV-seropositive. CDR3 DNA: TGCGCCAGCAGCCTGATTAGCGGGGGAGGTACAGATACGCAGTATTTT. Amino acids: CASSLISGGGTDTQYF.